This T cell receptor (beta chain) came from a study of CD8 T cells in ankylosing spondylitis. General observations from the study: One TCR beta motif, made up of about 8 highly homologous variants, appeared characteristic of ankylosing spondylitis blood.

TCRdb itself ran the 5' RACE reads through MiXCR, one entry per CDR3 protein. In the table there are 250,000 to 400,000 distinct CDR3 sequences, approximately 10% of which are singletons. The sample holds many counts of this clonotype. Antigen unknown. Trimming left V 0 bases short and J 3 bases short, with 9 bases between. The CDR3 is 14 residues long. The germline gives CDR1 SGHRS, CDR2 YFSETQ. This TCR came from a female donor with ankylosing spondylitis or in good health (not recorded which). V and J are TRBV5-1 and TRBJ2-5; possible D gene TRBD2, 5 bases. Sequencing input: blood, either unsorted or a sorted T cell fraction (not recorded which). CDR3 DNA: TGCGCCAGCAGCTTGGCCGGGATTAAAGAGACCCAGTACTTC. Its translation: CASSLAGIKETQYF.